This T cell receptor beta chain was retrieved from a study of T cells in Graves' hyperthyroidism and ophthalmopathy. RNA transcripts yielded amplified TCR beta CDR3 regions. When the TCR CDR3 underwent first-round RT-PCR, the HTBI primer set was used. TCRdb ran MiXCR on the multiplex PCR reads and lists one entry per CDR3 protein. The table lists 350,000 to 400,000 distinct CDR3 sequences, more than 13% of them singletons. The authors deemed Graves' hyperthyroidism stable absent ophthalmopathy progression within 18 months. It was uncontrolled infection, other autoimmune disease, pregnancy or lactation that excluded patients. It was roughly 10 ml of fresh peripheral blood that supplied the PBMCs. In germline, CDR1 is MDHEN, CDR2 SYDVKM. V was pared by 2 bases and J by 7 bases, with 5 bases between. There are 12 residues in the CDR3.

Material: blood. This TCR came from a woman in her 30s with Graves' hyperthyroidism. J is TRBJ1-4 and V is TRBV28; D gene unclear. Written as DNA, the CDR3 is TGTGCCAGCAGTTTACTGCTTGAAAAACTGTTTTTT. The encoded protein is CASSLLLEKLFF.